This TCR beta chain derives from a study of blood T cell repertoires in COVID-19. V was clipped by 7 bases and J by 5 bases, with 21 bases between them. Germline CDR1 MNHEY, CDR2 SVGAGI. This CDR3 is built from 15 residues. How the authors handled the data: Reference gene primers were amplified, and this amplification served to estimate nucleated cell counts. Sequencing used immunoSEQ multiplex PCR; TCRdb keeps in-frame clones, though not all of them. Clone size and V and J calls were adopted from that table, with D and trimming inferred from the DNA. In the table there are approximately 250,000 clones, 84% of which are singletons.

This chain connects TRBV6-5 to TRBJ2-7; D perhaps matches TRBD2 (7 bases). The source is a human donor in a cohort sampled during active COVID-19. Specimen: peripheral blood. The CDR3 protein is CASILAGARKDEQYF. The DNA of the CDR3 is TGTGCCAGCATTCTCGCGGGGGCGCGAAAGGACGAGCAGTACTTC.